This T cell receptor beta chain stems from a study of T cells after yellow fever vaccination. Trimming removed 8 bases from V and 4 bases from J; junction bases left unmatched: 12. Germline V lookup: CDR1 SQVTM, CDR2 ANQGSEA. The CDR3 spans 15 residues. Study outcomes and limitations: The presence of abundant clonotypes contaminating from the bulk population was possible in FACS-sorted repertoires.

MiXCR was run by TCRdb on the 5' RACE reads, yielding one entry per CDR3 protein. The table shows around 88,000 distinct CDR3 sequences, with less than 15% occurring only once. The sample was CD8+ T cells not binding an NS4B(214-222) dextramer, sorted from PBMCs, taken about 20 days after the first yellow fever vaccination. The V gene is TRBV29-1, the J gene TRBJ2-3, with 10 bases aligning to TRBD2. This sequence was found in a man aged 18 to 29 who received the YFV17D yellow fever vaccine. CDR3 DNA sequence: TGCAGCCCCCGGACCCTAGCGGGGGTGTCAGATACGCAGTATTTT. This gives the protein CSPRTLAGVSDTQYF.